The source of this T cell receptor (beta chain) is a study of breast tumors, draining lymph nodes, adjacent tissues. Study observations and caveats: Tumor T cell lymph node origin was a supported hypothesis, not proven. Tumor repertoires ranked between lymph nodes and nontumor tissue in diversity, with V and J gene preferences. Tumor and nontumor repertoires were significantly more similar in luminal-like than in basal-like breast cancer. The data were judged consistent with most tumor T cells coming from lymph node and expanding in tumor.

CDR3 length: 10 residues. Looked up from germline, CDR1 is SQVTM and CDR2 is ANQGSEA. V lost 6 bases to trimming and J lost 8 bases, with 8 bases between them. As for this clonotype: Its antigen is still unknown.

TCRdb re-called the multiplex PCR reads with MiXCR, one entry per CDR3 protein. The sample has about 14,000 distinct CDR3 sequences, around 53% seen once. This clonotype originated in a female donor with breast cancer. Some clones in this sample may be carry-over from other donors' samples. Specimen: tumor-adjacent breast tissue. The V and J genes are TRBV29-1 and TRBJ2-1, with D perhaps matching TRBD1 (6 bases). This chain's CDR3 is CSVKGDEQFF. The CDR3 DNA follows: TGCAGCGTAAAGGGGGATGAGCAGTTCTTC.